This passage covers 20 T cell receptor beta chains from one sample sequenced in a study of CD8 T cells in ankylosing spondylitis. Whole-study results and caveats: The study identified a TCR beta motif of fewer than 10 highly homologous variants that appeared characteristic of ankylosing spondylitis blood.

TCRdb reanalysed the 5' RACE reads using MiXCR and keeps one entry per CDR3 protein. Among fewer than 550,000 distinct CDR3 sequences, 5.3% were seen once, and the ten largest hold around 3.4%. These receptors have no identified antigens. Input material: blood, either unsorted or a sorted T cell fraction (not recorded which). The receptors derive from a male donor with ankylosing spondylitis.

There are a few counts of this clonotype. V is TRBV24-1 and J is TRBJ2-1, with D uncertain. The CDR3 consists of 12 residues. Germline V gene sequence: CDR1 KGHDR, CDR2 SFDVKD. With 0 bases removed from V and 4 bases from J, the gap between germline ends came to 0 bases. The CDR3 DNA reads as TGTGCCACCAGTGATTTGTACAATGAGCAGTTCTTC. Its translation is CATSDLYNEQFF.

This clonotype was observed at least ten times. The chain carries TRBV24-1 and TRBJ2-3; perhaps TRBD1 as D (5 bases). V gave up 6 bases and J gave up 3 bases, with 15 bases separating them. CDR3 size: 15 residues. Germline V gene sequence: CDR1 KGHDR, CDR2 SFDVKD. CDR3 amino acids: CATSSRVQATDTQYF. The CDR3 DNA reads TGTGCCACCAGTAGTCGTGTACAGGCAACAGATACGCAGTATTTT.

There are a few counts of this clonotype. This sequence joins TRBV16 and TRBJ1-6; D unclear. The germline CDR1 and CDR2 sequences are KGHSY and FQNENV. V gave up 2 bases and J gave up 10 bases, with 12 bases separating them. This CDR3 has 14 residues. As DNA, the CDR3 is TGTGCCAGCAGCCAAGGGCCGGGTGTCTCACCCCTCCACTTT. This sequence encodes CASSQGPGVSPLHF.

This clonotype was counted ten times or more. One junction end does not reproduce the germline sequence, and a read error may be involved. As DNA, the CDR3 is TGTGCTAGCAGCGGAGGGACAGGCTACGAGCAGTACTTC. Its protein product is CASSGGTGYEQYF. The chain combines TRBV7-7 with TRBJ2-7, with 8 nucleotides matching TRBD1. The CDR3 contains 13 residues. The germline gives CDR1 SSHAT, CDR2 FNYEAQ (reference sequence).

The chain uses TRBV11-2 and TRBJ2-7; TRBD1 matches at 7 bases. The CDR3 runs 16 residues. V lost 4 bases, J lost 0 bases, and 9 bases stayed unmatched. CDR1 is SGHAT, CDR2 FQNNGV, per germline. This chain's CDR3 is CASSSPGTVRSYEQYF. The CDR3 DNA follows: TGTGCCAGCAGCTCACCTGGGACAGTCCGCTCCTACGAGCAGTACTTC.

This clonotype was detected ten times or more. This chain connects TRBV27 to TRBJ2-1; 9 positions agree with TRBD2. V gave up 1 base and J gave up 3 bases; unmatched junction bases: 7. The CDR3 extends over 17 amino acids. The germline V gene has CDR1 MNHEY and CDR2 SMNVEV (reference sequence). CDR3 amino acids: CASSLLALAGNYNEQFF. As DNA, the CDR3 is TGTGCCAGCAGTTTATTGGCCCTAGCGGGAAACTACAATGAGCAGTTCTTC.

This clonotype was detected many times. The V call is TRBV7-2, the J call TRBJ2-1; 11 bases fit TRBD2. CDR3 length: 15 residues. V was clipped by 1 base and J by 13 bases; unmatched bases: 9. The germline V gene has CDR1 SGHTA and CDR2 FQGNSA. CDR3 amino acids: CASSLGASGGLIQFF. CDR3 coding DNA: TGTGCCAGCAGCTTAGGGGCTAGCGGGGGGCTCATACAGTTCTTC. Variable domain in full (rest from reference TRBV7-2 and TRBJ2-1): GAGVSQSPSNKVTEKGKDVELRCDPISGHTALYWYRQSLGQGLEFLIYFQGNSAPDKSGLPSDRFSAERTGGSVSTLTIQRTQQEDSAVYLCASSLGASGGLIQFFGPGTRLTVL.

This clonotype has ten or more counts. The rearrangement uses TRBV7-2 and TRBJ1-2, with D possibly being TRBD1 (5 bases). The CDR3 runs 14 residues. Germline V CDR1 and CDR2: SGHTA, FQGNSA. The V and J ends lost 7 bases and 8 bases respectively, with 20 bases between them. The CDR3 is CASTTYGGKSGYTF. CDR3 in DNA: TGTGCCAGCACCACCTACGGGGGGAAAAGCGGCTACACCTTC.

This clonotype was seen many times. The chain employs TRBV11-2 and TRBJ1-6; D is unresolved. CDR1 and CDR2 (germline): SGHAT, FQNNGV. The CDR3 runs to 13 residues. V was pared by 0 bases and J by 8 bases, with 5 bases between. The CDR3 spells CASSLDEYSPLHF. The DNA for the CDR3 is TGTGCCAGCAGCTTAGACGAGTATTCACCCCTCCACTTT.

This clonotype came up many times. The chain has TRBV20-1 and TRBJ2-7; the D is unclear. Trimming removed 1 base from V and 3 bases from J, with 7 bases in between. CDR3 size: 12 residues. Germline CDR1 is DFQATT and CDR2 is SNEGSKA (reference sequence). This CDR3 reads CSARASDYEQYF. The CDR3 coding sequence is TGCAGTGCTAGAGCCTCCGACTACGAGCAGTACTTC.

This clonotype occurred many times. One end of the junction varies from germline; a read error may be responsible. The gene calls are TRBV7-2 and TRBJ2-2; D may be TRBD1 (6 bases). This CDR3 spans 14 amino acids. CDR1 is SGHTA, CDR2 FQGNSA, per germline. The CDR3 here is CASTLQGYGGELFF. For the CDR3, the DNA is TGTGCCAGCACCTTACAGGGTTATGGCGGGGAGCTGTTTTTT.

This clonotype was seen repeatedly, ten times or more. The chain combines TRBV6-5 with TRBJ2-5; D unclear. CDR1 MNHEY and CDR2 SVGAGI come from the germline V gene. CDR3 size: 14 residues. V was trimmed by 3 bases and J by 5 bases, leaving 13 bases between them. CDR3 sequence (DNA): TGTGCCAGCAGTTATCGGGCGATGGGGGAGACCCAGTACTTC. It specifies CASSYRAMGETQYF.

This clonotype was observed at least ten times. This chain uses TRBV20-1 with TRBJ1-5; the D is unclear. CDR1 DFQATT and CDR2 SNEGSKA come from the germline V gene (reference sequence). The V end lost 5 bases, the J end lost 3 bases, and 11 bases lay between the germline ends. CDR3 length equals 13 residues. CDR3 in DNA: TGCAGTGCTCAAGTACGGGTCAATCAGCCCCAGCATTTT. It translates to CSAQVRVNQPQHF.

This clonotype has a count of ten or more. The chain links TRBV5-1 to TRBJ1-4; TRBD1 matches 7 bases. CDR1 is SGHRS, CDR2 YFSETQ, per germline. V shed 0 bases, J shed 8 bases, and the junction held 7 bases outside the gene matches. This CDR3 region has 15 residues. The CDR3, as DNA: TGCGCCAGCAGCTTGGAGGAGGGGGCCAGAGAAAAACTGTTTTTT. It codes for CASSLEEGAREKLFF. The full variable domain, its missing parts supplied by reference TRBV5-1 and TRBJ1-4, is KAGVTQTPRYLIKTRGQQVTLSCSPISGHRSVSWYQQTPGQGLQFLFEYFSETQRNKGNFPGRFSGRQFSNSRSEMNVSTLELGDSALYLCASSLEEGAREKLFFGSGTQLSVL.

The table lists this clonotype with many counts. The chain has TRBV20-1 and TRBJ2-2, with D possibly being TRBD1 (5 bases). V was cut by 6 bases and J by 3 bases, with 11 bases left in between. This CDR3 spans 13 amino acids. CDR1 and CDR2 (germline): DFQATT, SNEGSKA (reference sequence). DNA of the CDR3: TGCAGTGCAAGCAGGGTTTACACCGGGGAGCTGTTTTTT. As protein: CSASRVYTGELFF.

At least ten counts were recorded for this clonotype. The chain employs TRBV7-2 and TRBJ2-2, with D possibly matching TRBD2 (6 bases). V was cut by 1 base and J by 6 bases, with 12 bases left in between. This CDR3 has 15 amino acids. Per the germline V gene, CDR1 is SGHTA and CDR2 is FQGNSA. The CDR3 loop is CASSLVGWGAGELFF. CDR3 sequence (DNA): TGTGCCAGCAGCTTAGTAGGATGGGGGGCCGGGGAGCTGTTTTTT.

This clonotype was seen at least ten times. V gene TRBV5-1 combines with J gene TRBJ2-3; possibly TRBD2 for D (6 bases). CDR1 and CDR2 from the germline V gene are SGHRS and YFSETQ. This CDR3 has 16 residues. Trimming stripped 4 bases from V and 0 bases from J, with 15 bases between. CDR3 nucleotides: TGCGCCAGCAGCCCGGGACTTACCGCTAGCACAGATACGCAGTATTTT. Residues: CASSPGLTASTDTQYF.

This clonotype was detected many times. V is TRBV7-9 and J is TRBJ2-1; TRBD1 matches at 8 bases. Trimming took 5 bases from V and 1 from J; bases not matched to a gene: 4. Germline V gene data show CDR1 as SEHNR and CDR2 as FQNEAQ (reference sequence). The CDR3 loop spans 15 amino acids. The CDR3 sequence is CASSLQGESYNEQFF. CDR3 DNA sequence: TGTGCCAGCAGCCTACAGGGGGAGTCCTACAATGAGCAGTTCTTC.

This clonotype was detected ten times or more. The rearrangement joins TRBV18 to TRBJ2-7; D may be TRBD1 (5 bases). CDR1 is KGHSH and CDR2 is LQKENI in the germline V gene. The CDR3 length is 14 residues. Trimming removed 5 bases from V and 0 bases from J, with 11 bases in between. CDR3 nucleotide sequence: TGTGCCAGCTCAAGACAGTCCGACTCCTACGAGCAGTACTTC. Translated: CASSRQSDSYEQYF.

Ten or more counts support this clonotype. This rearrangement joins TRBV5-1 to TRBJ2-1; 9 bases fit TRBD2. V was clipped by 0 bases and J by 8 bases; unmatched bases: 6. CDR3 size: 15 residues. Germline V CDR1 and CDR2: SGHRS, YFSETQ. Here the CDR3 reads CASSLEASGNDEQFF. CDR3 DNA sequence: TGCGCCAGCAGCTTGGAAGCTAGCGGGAACGATGAGCAGTTCTTC.